The TCR beta chain under discussion was sequenced for a study of cytomegalovirus exposure and HLA in healthy donors. The PCR contained 60 Vbeta and 13 Jbeta primers. Sequencing was performed with immunoSEQ multiplex PCR; in TCRdb, only in-frame clones are kept and a portion is missing. Seen here are 150,000 or so clones, about 68% observed once, and the top ten hold around 2.4%. CDR1 and CDR2 (germline): SGDLS, YYNGEE. The CDR3 runs to 13 residues. V was shortened by 0 bases and J by 7 bases, with 10 bases between the two germline ends. Study outcomes and limitations: The listing of roughly 160 TCR beta chains classed them as cytomegalovirus-associated. Most of the TCR beta V segments (in an earlier analysis) were productive either about 87% or about 30% of the time. Sequencing depth across donors, presence/absence analyses assumed, was roughly uniform.

The donors (healthy individuals) were bone marrow donors. About this clone: Its antigen is as yet unknown.

The TCR originated in a female donor in good health and CMV-seronegative. The chain joins TRBV9 to TRBJ1-1; possible D gene TRBD1, 5 bases. Sequencing was done on a sample of PBMCs. DNA of the CDR3: TGTGCCAGCAGCGTAGCCTCGGGGGGTGAAGCTTTCTTT. Protein product: CASSVASGGEAFF.